Sequencing of this T cell receptor (beta chain) was carried out in a study of cytomegalovirus exposure and HLA in healthy donors. Study summary: There were about 85 million unique TCRs (from HLA-typed donors) in an early data release. Study-wide results and limits: A later analysis showed that HLA-associated TCR beta chains had undergone more clonal expansion than equally common others.

V lost 5 bases and J lost 0, with 19 bases in between. Germline V gene lookup returns CDR1 MGHDK and CDR2 SYGVNS. This CDR3 spans 17 amino acids. Amplification used 60 Vbeta primers and 13 Jbeta primers. Repertoires were generated with immunoSEQ multiplex PCR, while TCRdb's copy carries only in-frame clones and drops some. Of approximately 59,000 clones in the sample, 60% to 80% were seen once. As concerns this clone: Its target is not known.

The sequencing input was PBMCs. The chain is built from TRBV25-1 and TRBJ1-1; tentative D call: TRBD1 (5 bases). This clonotype was obtained from a man aged 35-49 years in good health and CMV-seropositive. The CDR3 here is CASSTVSGKVMNTEAFF. CDR3 coding DNA: TGTGCCAGCAGTACTGTTTCAGGGAAGGTCATGAACACTGAAGCTTTCTTT.